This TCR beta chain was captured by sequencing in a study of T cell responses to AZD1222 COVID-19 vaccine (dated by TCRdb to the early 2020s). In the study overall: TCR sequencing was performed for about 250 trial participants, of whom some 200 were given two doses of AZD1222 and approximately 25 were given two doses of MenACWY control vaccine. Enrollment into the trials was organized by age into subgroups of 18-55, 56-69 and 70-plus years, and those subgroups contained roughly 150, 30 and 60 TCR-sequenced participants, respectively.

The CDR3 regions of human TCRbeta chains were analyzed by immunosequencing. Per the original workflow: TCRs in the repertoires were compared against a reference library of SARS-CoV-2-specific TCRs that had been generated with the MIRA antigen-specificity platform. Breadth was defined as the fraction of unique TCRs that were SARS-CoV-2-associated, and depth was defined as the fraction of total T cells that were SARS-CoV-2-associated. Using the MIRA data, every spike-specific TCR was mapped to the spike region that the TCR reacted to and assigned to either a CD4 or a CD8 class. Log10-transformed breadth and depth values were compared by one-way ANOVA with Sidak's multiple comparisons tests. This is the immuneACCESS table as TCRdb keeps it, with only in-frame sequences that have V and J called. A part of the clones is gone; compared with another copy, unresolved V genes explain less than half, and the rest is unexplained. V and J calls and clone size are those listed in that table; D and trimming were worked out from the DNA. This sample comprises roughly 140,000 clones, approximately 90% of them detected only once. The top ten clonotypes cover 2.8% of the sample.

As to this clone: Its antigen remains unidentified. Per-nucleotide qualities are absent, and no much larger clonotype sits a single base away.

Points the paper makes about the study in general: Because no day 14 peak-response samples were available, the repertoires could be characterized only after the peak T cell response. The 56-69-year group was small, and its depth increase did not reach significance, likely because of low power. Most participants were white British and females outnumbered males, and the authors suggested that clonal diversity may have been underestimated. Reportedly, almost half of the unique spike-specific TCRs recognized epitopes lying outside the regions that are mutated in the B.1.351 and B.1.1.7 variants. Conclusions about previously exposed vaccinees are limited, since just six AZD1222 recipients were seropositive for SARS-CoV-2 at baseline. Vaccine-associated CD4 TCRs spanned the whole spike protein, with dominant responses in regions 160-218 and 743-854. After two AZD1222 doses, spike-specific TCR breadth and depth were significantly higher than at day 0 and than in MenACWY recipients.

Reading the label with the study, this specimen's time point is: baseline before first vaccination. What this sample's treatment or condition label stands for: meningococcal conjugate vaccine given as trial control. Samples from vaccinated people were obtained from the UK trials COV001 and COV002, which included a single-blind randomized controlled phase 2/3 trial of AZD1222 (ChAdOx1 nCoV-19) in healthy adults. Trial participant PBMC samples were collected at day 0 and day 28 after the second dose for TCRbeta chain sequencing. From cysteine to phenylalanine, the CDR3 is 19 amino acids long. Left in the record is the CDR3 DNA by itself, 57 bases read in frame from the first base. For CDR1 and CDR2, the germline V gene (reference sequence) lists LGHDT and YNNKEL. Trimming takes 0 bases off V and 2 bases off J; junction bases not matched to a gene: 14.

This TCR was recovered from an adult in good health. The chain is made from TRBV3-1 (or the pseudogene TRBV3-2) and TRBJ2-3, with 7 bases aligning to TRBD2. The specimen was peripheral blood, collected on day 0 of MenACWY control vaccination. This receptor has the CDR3 CASSQDRSLAVSFTDTQYF. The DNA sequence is TGTGCCAGCAGCCAAGATCGGTCTCTAGCGGTAAGCTTCACAGATACGCAGTATTTT.